The next 31 T cell receptor beta chains were all read from a single sample in a study of blood T cell repertoires in COVID-19. Some clones are missing from TCRdb's copy, which holds only in-frame ones; the method was immunoSEQ multiplex PCR. The sample holds about 90,000 clones, roughly 92% seen once. The sample consisted of peripheral blood. The receptors originated from a woman aged 55-70 years with active COVID-19.

Within the sample, this clone is medium-sized (0.01 to 0.1%). The chain has TRBV4-2 and TRBJ1-4; no definite D call. V lost 0 bases and J 4 bases, leaving 9 bases between the germline ends. The V gene's germline CDR1 is LGHNA and CDR2 YNFKEQ. This CDR3 contains 15 residues. The CDR3 is CASSQDRGNNEKLFF. In DNA, the CDR3 is TGTGCCAGCAGCCAAGATCGGGGTAATAATGAAAAACTGTTTTTT.

The rearrangement links TRBV28 to TRBJ2-7; TRBD1 aligns across 11 bases. The V gene end was trimmed by 4 bases and the J gene end by 2 bases; junction bases not matched to a gene: 4. Germline V CDR1 and CDR2: MDHEN, SYDVKM. This CDR3 is 15 amino acids long. The CDR3: CASSSSGQGAYEQYF. For the CDR3, the DNA is TGTGCCAGCAGTTCATCGGGACAGGGGGCCTACGAGCAGTACTTC.

This rearrangement joins TRBV9 to TRBJ2-6; TRBD1 aligns across 8 bases. The ends lost 2 bases at V and 9 bases at J; junction bases unmatched: 10. Looked up from germline, CDR1 is SGDLS and CDR2 is YYNGEE. CDR3 length: 16 amino acids. CDR3 loop: CASSVAGQGVGNVLTF. The CDR3 DNA reads TGTGCCAGCAGCGTGGCTGGACAGGGAGTGGGCAACGTCCTGACTTTC.

The chain combines TRBV4-2 with TRBJ2-1, with D maybe TRBD2 (5 bases). V was pared by 0 bases and J by 1 base, with 7 bases between. CDR3 length: 15 amino acids. Germline V CDR1 and CDR2: LGHNA, YNFKEQ. The CDR3 DNA follows: TGTGCCAGCAGCCAAGAATCGGGGTCCTACAATGAGCAGTTCTTC. The encoded protein is CASSQESGSYNEQFF.

The chain has TRBV20-1 and TRBJ1-1; D gene uncertain. The V end lost 6 bases, the J end lost 3 bases, and 8 bases lay between the germline ends. The germline gives CDR1 DFQATT, CDR2 SNEGSKA (reference sequence). The CDR3 covers 11 residues. This CDR3 is CSAKSDTEAFF. The CDR3, as DNA: TGCAGTGCAAAATCTGACACTGAAGCTTTCTTT.

CDR3 bases: TGTGCCTGGAGCCCTATTCTGAGAAGGCCCGCTAGTAGAGAGACCCAGTACTTC. Protein: CAWSPILRRPASRETQYF. This chain joins TRBV30 and TRBJ2-5; no firm D call. Germline CDR1 is GTSNPN and CDR2 is SVGIG (reference sequence). The length of the CDR3 is 18 residues. Trimming pared 3 bases from V and 4 bases from J, leaving 27 bases between.

The chain links TRBV27 to TRBJ2-5; TRBD2 matches 12 bases. Trimming took 4 bases from V and 2 from J; bases not matched to a gene: 5. There are 16 residues in the CDR3. From germline, CDR1 is MNHEY and CDR2 SMNVEV (reference sequence). CDR3 DNA sequence: TGTGCCAGCAGTTCTCGACTAGCGGGAGTGCAAGAGACCCAGTACTTC. This encodes CASSSRLAGVQETQYF.

The V gene is TRBV3-1 (or the pseudogene TRBV3-2), the J gene TRBJ1-1, with 11 bases lining up with TRBD1. The CDR3 sequence is 15 residues long. Germline V lookup: CDR1 LGHDT, CDR2 YNNKEL (reference sequence). The V and J ends lost 0 bases and 4 bases, in that order; junction bases with no gene match: 1. In DNA form, the CDR3 reads TGTGCCAGCAGCCAAGAGGGACAGGGGGTCACTGAAGCTTTCTTT. Its translation: CASSQEGQGVTEAFF.

The chain is built from TRBV28 and TRBJ2-7; D might be TRBD2 (6 bases). The ends were cut back, 3 bases at V and 0 bases at J, with 18 bases in the middle. Germline V gene data show CDR1 as MDHEN and CDR2 as SYDVKM. The CDR3 covers 17 residues. CDR3 protein: CASSLTGTALSSYEQYF. CDR3 nucleotide sequence: TGTGCCAGCAGTTTGACCGGGACTGCCCTGAGCTCCTACGAGCAGTACTTC.

The V gene is TRBV6-5, the J gene TRBJ1-2, with D perhaps matching TRBD1 (5 bases). This CDR3 is 12 amino acids long. V shed 6 bases and J shed 6 bases, with 11 bases lying between them. CDR1 is MNHEY and CDR2 is SVGAGI in the germline V gene. CDR3 residues: CASSASGDGYTF. Written as DNA, the CDR3 is TGTGCCAGCAGCGCCTCGGGGGATGGCTACACCTTC.

The chain recombines TRBV6-5 with TRBJ2-7, with TRBD1 as a possible D gene (7 bases). The CDR3 has 16 amino acids. Between the trimmed V and J ends, which lost 2 bases and 1 base, there was a span of 15 bases. Germline CDR1 and CDR2: MNHEY and SVGAGI. The CDR3 protein is CASSYPTPGGSYEQYF. The CDR3 region has the DNA TGTGCCAGCAGTTACCCCACGCCAGGGGGGTCCTACGAGCAGTACTTC.

The chain recombines TRBV5-1 with TRBJ1-1; TRBD1 aligns across 11 bases. The ends lost 7 bases at V and 4 bases at J; junction bases unmatched: 9. The length of the CDR3 is 15 residues. The germline V gene encodes CDR1 SGHRS and CDR2 YFSETQ. In nucleotides, the CDR3 is TGCGCCAGCCGAGGACAGGGGGCGATGGGCACTGAAGCTTTCTTT. It translates to CASRGQGAMGTEAFF.

The chain uses TRBV28 and TRBJ2-1, with 9 bases identical to TRBD1. Losses at the gene ends were 6 bases for V and 3 bases for J; bases not matched to a gene: 6. This CDR3 is built from 15 residues. The germline V gene encodes CDR1 MDHEN and CDR2 SYDVKM. This CDR3 is CASRTDRGNYNEQFF. DNA of the CDR3: TGTGCCAGCAGGACGGACAGGGGTAACTACAATGAGCAGTTCTTC.

The V gene is TRBV6-5, the J gene TRBJ2-7; a weak D match, TRBD1 (6 bases). Trimming stripped 6 bases from V and 3 bases from J, with 15 bases between. Germline CDR1 MNHEY, CDR2 SVGAGI. The CDR3 runs to 14 residues. The CDR3 DNA sequence: TGTGCCAGCAGGAAGGCAGGGGTCCGCTACGAGCAGTACTTC. It codes for CASRKAGVRYEQYF.

The chain uses TRBV10-3 and TRBJ1-5; D is uncertain. In germline, CDR1 is ENHRY, CDR2 SYGVKD. The CDR3 consists of 15 residues. The germline V and J ends were trimmed by 4 bases and 2 bases, with 12 bases remaining between them. The CDR3 nucleotides read TGTGCCATCAGTGCAGACGGGATCCGCAATCAGCCCCAGCATTTT. It translates to CAISADGIRNQPQHF.

This rearrangement joins TRBV2 to TRBJ1-1, with TRBD1 identical over 8 bases. Germline V lookup: CDR1 SNHLY, CDR2 FYNNEI. The length of the CDR3 is 13 residues. The J segment lost 4 bases and the V segment lost 5 bases, leaving 3 bases of the junction unmatched. CDR3 in amino acids: CASSYRGSTEAFF. In DNA form, the CDR3 reads TGTGCCAGCAGTTACAGGGGGAGCACTGAAGCTTTCTTT.

In DNA, the CDR3 is TGTGCCAGCAGTTCCAGGGGCGGGAATCAGCCCCAGCATTTT. Residues: CASSSRGGNQPQHF. The gene calls are TRBV6-5 and TRBJ1-5; D is perhaps TRBD1 (6 bases). Trimming pared 4 bases from V and 4 bases from J, leaving 11 bases between. The germline V gene encodes CDR1 MNHEY and CDR2 SVGAGI. There are 14 residues in the CDR3.

The rearrangement uses TRBV18 and TRBJ2-1; TRBD2 aligns across 14 bases. V trimming: 8 bases; J trimming: 10 bases; junction bases outside the gene matches: 4. The CDR3 totals 13 residues. The germline gives CDR1 KGHSH, CDR2 LQKENI. CDR3 in DNA: TGTGCCAGCACAGGGACTAGCGGGGGCGAGCAGTTCTTC. Amino acid sequence: CASTGTSGGEQFF.

This clone was observed a handful of times. V gene TRBV5-6 combines with J gene TRBJ1-5, with TRBD1 matching over 8 bases. Trimming cost V 4 bases and J 1 base; bases outside gene matches: 7. Germline V CDR1 and CDR2: SGHDT, YYEEEE. This CDR3 is 16 amino acids long. CDR3 nucleotides: TGTGCCAGCAGCCTAAGACAGGGGCGAAGCAATCAGCCCCAGCATTTT. Amino acids: CASSLRQGRSNQPQHF.

This chain connects TRBV5-1 to TRBJ2-5, with D unresolved. V lost 4 bases and J 3 bases, leaving 13 bases between the germline ends. This CDR3 spans 14 amino acids. CDR1 is SGHRS, CDR2 YFSETQ, per germline. CDR3 nucleotide sequence: TGCGCCAGCAGCCCCGGAGCGTCAGAAGAGACCCAGTACTTC. It yields the protein CASSPGASEETQYF.

The chain couples TRBV5-1 to TRBJ1-5; 7 positions match TRBD1. After removal of 0 bases from V and 7 bases from J, the junction contained 4 bases not matched to a gene. The CDR3 is 14 residues long. CDR1 is SGHRS and CDR2 is YFSETQ in the germline V gene. The CDR3 protein is CASSLGTGGQPQHF. The CDR3, as DNA: TGCGCCAGCAGCTTGGGGACAGGCGGCCAGCCCCAGCATTTT.

The J gene is TRBJ2-7, the V gene TRBV6-5, with 7 nucleotides matching TRBD1. The CDR3 runs to 14 residues. Germline V CDR1 and CDR2: MNHEY, SVGAGI. V shed 7 bases, J shed 0 bases, and the junction held 6 bases outside the gene matches. CDR3 amino acids: CASKKTGSSYEQYF. CDR3 in DNA: TGTGCCAGCAAAAAGACAGGGAGCTCCTACGAGCAGTACTTC.

The chain is built from TRBV5-1 and TRBJ2-1; a possible D gene is TRBD1 (5 bases). V was pared by 5 bases and J by 5 bases, with 14 bases between. Looked up from germline, CDR1 is SGHRS and CDR2 is YFSETQ. The CDR3 totals 14 residues. In DNA, the CDR3 is TGCGCCAGCAGTCCTGACAGAACAAACAATGAGCAGTTCTTC. Translation: CASSPDRTNNEQFF.

The V and J genes are TRBV19 and TRBJ2-3; D might be TRBD1 (6 bases). This CDR3 has 15 amino acids. V gave up 6 bases and J gave up 5 bases, with 18 bases separating them. Germline CDR1 is LNHDA and CDR2 is SQIVND (reference sequence). The CDR3 nucleotides read TGTGCCAGTAGCTCCGAGGACAGCTCGATAGATACGCAGTATTTT. Translated: CASSSEDSSIDTQYF.

V usage is TRBV20-1 and J usage is TRBJ2-5, with D maybe TRBD2 (6 bases). The CDR3 length is 11 residues. V was pared by 5 bases and J by 4 bases, with 8 bases between. Germline CDR1 is DFQATT and CDR2 is SNEGSKA (reference sequence). CDR3 sequence: CSAGGLETQYF. CDR3 coding DNA: TGCAGTGCTGGGGGACTAGAGACCCAGTACTTC.

This clone appeared a single time. This chain uses TRBV18 with TRBJ2-5; D is perhaps TRBD2 (7 bases). CDR1 KGHSH and CDR2 LQKENI come from the germline V gene. The CDR3 has 15 residues. V was trimmed by 6 bases and J by 4 bases, leaving 18 bases between them. CDR3 nucleotide sequence: TGTGCCAGCTCCCCATTCGGGGGGCGAGGAGAGACCCAGTACTTC. Protein: CASSPFGGRGETQYF.

The gene calls are TRBV2 and TRBJ2-1, with D perhaps matching TRBD1 (6 bases). V dropped 3 bases and J dropped 4 bases, with 7 bases sitting between them. The CDR3 runs to 13 residues. Looked up from germline, CDR1 is SNHLY and CDR2 is FYNNEI. CDR3 DNA: TGTGCCAGCAGTGAGGACAGATACAATGAGCAGTTCTTC. It translates to CASSEDRYNEQFF.

This rearrangement joins TRBV20-1 to TRBJ2-3; possibly TRBD1 for D (6 bases). Per the germline V gene, CDR1 is DFQATT and CDR2 is SNEGSKA (reference sequence). Trimming cost V 3 bases and J 1 base, with 14 bases left between them. The CDR3 totals 15 residues. This CDR3 is CSASTGTSGTDTQYF. The CDR3 nucleotides are TGCAGTGCTAGTACCGGGACATCAGGCACAGATACGCAGTATTTT.

The rearrangement links TRBV6-6 to TRBJ2-1, with unresolved D. The CDR3 has 15 residues. Per the germline V gene, CDR1 is MNHNY and CDR2 is SVGAGI (reference sequence). V was clipped by 2 bases and J by 0 bases, with 8 bases between them. The CDR3 region is CASSYLESSYNEQFF. CDR3 DNA sequence: TGTGCCAGCAGTTACCTAGAGAGCTCCTACAATGAGCAGTTCTTC.

This rearrangement joins TRBV11-3 to TRBJ2-1; TRBD1 aligns across 9 bases. Germline values: CDR1 SGHNT, CDR2 YENEEA. This CDR3 region has 17 residues. V lost 5 bases to trimming and J lost 5 bases; unmatched junction nucleotides: 13. In DNA form, the CDR3 reads TGTGCCAGCAGCCCGCACACAGGGGGCAAGCCGGACAATGAGCAGTTCTTC. It is translated as CASSPHTGGKPDNEQFF.

The J gene is TRBJ1-6, the V gene TRBV11-2; perhaps TRBD1 as D (5 bases). Trimming took 5 bases from V and 0 from J, leaving 14 bases between them. This CDR3 has 17 residues. Germline CDR1 and CDR2: SGHAT and FQNNGV. The DNA of the CDR3 is TGTGCCAGCAGCGCTTTGGGGGGAAGCTCCTATAATTCACCCCTCCACTTT. As protein: CASSALGGSSYNSPLHF. Based on the CDR3 plus reference TRBV11-2 and TRBJ1-6, the full variable domain is EAGVAQSPRYKIIEKRQSVAFWCNPISGHATLYWYQQILGQGPKLLIQFQNNGVVDDSQLPKDRFSAERLKGVDSTLKIQPAKLEDSAVYLCASSALGGSSYNSPLHFGNGTRLTVT.